This T cell receptor beta chain was recorded in a study of T-cell memory formation after mild COVID-19. Per the germline V gene, CDR1 is SGDLS and CDR2 is YYNGEE. CDR3 size: 18 residues. V trimming: 2 bases; J trimming: 0 bases; junction bases outside the gene matches: 8. Using its own MiXCR run on the 5' RACE reads, TCRdb lists one record per CDR3 protein. The repertoire holds roughly 610,000 distinct CDR3 sequences, with approximately 15% as singletons. The rearrangement links TRBV9 to TRBJ2-3, with 11 bases identical to TRBD2. What was sequenced was PBMCs or a T cell subset sorted from them (not recorded which). The receptor's source is an adult woman who had mild COVID-19 (a few samples of this study predate the infection). Cell type and time point are not known. The CDR3 DNA reads TGTGCCAGCAGCGTTGGGACTAGCGGTTTCTCTAGCACAGATACGCAGTATTTT. Translating it yields CASSVGTSGFSSTDTQYF.